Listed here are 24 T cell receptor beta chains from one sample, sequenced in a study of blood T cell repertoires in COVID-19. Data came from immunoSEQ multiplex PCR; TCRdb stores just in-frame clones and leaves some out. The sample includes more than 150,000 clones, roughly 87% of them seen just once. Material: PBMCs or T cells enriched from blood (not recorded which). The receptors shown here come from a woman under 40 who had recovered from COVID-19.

The CDR3 region is CAWSGGQDSPLHF. The CDR3, as DNA: TGTGCCTGGAGTGGGGGGCAGGATTCACCCCTCCACTTT. The chain is built from TRBV30 and TRBJ1-6, with D perhaps TRBD1 (6 bases). Between the trimmed V and J ends, which lost 1 base and 8 bases, there was a span of 9 bases. The CDR3 extends over 13 amino acids. The V gene's germline CDR1 is GTSNPN and CDR2 SVGIG (reference sequence). Looking up the rest from reference TRBV30 and TRBJ1-6 gives the full variable domain: SQTIHQWPATLVQPVGSPLSLECTVEGTSNPNLYWYRQAAGRGLQLLFYSVGIGQISSEVPQNLSASRPQDRQFILSSKKLLLSDSGFYLCAWSGGQDSPLHFGNGTRLTVT.

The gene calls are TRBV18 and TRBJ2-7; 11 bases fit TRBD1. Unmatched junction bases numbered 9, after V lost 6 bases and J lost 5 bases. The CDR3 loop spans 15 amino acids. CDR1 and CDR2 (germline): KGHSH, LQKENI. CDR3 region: CASSRTRDRGDEQYF. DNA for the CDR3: TGTGCCAGCTCCCGAACCCGGGACAGGGGGGACGAGCAGTACTTC.

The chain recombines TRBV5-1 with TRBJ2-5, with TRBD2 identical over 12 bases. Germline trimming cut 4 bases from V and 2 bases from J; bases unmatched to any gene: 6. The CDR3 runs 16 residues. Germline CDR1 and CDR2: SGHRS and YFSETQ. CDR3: CASSDPSGGAQETQYF. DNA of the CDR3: TGCGCCAGCAGCGATCCTAGCGGGGGGGCACAAGAGACCCAGTACTTC.

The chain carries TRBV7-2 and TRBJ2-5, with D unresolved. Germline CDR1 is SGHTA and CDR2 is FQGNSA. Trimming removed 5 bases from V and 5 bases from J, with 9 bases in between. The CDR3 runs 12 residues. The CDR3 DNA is TGTGCCAGCAGCCTTACTTTGGAGACCCAGTACTTC. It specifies CASSLTLETQYF. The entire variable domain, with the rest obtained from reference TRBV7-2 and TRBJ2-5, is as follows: GAGVSQSPSNKVTEKGKDVELRCDPISGHTALYWYRQSLGQGLEFLIYFQGNSAPDKSGLPSDRFSAERTGGSVSTLTIQRTQQEDSAVYLCASSLTLETQYFGPGTRLLVL.

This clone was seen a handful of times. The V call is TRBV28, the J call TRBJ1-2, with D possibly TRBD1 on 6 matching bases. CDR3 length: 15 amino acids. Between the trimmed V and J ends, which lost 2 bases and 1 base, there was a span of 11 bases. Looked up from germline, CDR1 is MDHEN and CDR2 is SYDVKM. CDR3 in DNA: TGTGCCAGCAGTTTAACAGGGAGATATAACTATGGCTACACCTTC. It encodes CASSLTGRYNYGYTF.

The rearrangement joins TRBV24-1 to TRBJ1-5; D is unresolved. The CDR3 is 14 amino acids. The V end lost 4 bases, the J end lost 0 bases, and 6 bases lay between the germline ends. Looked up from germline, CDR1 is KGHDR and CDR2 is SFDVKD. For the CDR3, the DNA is TGTGCCACCAGTGAGGCCCCTAGCAATCAGCCCCAGCATTTT. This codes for CATSEAPSNQPQHF.

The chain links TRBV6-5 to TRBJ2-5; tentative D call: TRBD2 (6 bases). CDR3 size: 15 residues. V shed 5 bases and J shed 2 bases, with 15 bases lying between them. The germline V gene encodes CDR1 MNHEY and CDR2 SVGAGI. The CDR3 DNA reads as TGTGCCAGCAGTCTGGGGGGAAGAGTACAAGAGACCCAGTACTTC. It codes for CASSLGGRVQETQYF.

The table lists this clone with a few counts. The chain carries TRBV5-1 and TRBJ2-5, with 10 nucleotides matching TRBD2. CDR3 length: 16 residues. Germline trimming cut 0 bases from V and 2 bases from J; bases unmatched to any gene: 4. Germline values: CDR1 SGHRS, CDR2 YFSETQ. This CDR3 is CASSLGGLASQETQYF. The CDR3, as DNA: TGCGCCAGCAGCTTGGGGGGACTAGCGTCACAAGAGACCCAGTACTTC.

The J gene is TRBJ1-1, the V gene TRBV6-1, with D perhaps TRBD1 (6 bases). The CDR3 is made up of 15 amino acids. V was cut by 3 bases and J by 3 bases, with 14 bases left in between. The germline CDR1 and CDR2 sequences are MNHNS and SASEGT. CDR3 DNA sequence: TGTGCCAGCAGTGATTGGGGGGGCCGGGACACTGAAGCTTTCTTT. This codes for CASSDWGGRDTEAFF.

Here the CDR3 DNA reads TGTGCCAGCTCACCCTTTGGAGCGGGAGCGGGTGAGCAGTACTTC. Translated, it gives CASSPFGAGAGEQYF. The V and J genes are TRBV18 and TRBJ2-7, with TRBD2 identical over 8 bases. Per germline, CDR1 KGHSH and CDR2 LQKENI. The CDR3 extends over 15 amino acids. V shed 3 bases, J shed 7 bases, and the junction held 11 bases outside the gene matches.

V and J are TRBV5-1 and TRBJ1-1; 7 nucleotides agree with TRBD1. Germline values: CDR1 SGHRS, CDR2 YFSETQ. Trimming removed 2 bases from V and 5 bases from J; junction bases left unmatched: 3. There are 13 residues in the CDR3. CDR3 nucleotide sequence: TGCGCCAGCAGCTTTGAGGGGGCGACTGAAGCTTTCTTT. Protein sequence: CASSFEGATEAFF.

The CDR3 region is CASKPRRATGARNEKLFF. The CDR3 bases are TGTGCCAGTAAGCCAAGACGGGCGACAGGGGCCCGTAATGAAAAACTGTTTTTT. The chain uses TRBV19 and TRBJ1-4; 8 bases align to TRBD1. CDR3 length equals 18 residues. V lost 7 bases and J lost 4; bases outside the gene matches: 17. Germline CDR1 and CDR2: LNHDA and SQIVND (reference sequence).

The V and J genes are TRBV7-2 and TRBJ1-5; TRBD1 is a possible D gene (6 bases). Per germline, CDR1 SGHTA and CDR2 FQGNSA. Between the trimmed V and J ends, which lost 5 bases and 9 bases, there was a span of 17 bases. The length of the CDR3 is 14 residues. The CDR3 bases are TGTGCCAGCAGCCCTGGTCAGGGGTTGGGGCCCCAGCATTTT. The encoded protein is CASSPGQGLGPQHF.

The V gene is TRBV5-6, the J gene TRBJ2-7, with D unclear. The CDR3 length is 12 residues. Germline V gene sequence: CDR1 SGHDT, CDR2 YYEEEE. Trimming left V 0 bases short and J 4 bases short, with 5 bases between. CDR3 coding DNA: TGTGCCAGCAGCTTGGGAGCATACGAGCAGTACTTC. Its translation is CASSLGAYEQYF.

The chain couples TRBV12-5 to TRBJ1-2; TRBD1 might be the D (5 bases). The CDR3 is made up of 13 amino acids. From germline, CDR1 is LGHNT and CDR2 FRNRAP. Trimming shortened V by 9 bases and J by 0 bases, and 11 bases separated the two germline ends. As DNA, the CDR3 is TGTGCTAGCCGACAGCTTCCTAACTATGGCTACACCTTC. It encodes CASRQLPNYGYTF.

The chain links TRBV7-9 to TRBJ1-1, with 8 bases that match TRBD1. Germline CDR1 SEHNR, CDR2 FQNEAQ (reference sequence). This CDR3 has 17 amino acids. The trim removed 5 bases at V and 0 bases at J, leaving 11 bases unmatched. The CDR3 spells CASSAGTGDFMNTEAFF. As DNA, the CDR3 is TGTGCCAGCAGCGCTGGGACAGGCGACTTCATGAACACTGAAGCTTTCTTT.

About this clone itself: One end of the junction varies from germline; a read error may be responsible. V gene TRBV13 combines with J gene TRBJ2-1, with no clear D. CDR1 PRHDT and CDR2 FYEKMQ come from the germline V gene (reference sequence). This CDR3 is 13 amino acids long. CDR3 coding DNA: TGTGCCAGCAGCTTAATGGTAAGGCGTGAGGAGTTCTTC. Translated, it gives CASSLMVRREEFF.

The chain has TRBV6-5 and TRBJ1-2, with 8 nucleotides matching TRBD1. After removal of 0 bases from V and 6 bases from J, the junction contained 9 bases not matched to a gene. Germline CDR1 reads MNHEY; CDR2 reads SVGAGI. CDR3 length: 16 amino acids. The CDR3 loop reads CASSYSRSGGDNGYTF. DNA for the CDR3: TGTGCCAGCAGTTACTCGCGGTCAGGGGGCGATAATGGCTACACCTTC.

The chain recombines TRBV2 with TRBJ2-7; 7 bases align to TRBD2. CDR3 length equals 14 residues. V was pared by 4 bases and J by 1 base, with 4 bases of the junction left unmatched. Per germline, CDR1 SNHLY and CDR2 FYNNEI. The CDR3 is CASSVASGSYEQYF. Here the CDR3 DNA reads TGTGCCAGCAGTGTCGCTAGCGGTTCCTACGAGCAGTACTTC.

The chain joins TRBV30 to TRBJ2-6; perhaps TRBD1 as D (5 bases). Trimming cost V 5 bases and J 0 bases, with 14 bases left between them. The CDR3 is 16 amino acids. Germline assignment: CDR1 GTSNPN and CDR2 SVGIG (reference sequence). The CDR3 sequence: CAWYRPQGSGANVLTF. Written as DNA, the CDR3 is TGTGCCTGGTATCGACCTCAGGGCTCTGGGGCCAACGTCCTGACTTTC.

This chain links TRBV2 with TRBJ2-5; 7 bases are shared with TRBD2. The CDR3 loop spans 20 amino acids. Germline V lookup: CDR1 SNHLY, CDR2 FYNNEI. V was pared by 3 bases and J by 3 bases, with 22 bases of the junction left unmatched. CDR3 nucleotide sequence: TGTGCCAGCAGTGATTTGGGAGGGCCTTGGGGATCGGCAGCCAAAGAGACCCAGTACTTC. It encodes CASSDLGGPWGSAAKETQYF.

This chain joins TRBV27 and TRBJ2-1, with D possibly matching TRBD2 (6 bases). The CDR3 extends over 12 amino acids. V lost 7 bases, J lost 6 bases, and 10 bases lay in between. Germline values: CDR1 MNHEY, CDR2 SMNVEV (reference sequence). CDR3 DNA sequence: TGTGCCAGCACCCGGGACTTCAATGAGCAGTTCTTC. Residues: CASTRDFNEQFF.

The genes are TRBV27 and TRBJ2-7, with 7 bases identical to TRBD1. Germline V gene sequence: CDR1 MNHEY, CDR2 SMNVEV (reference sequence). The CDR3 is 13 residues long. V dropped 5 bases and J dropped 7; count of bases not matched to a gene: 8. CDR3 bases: TGTGCCAGCAGTGTTAACAGGGGCCGGGAGCAGTACTTC. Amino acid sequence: CASSVNRGREQYF.

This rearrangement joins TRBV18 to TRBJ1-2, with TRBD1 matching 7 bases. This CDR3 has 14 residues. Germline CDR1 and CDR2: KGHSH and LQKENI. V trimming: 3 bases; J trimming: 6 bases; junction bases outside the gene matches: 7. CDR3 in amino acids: CASSPYGTDNGYTF. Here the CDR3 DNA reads TGTGCCAGCTCACCTTACGGGACAGATAATGGCTACACCTTC.